The rows below give T cell receptor beta chains drawn from one sample of a study of cytomegalovirus exposure and HLA in healthy donors. Profiling relied on immunoSEQ multiplex PCR, and the TCRdb table lists in-frame clones only, not all of them. This sample has about 160,000 clones, with 60% to 80% found just once. Sequencing was performed on PBMCs. Every receptor here comes from a man aged 55-75 years in good health and CMV-seronegative. Each CDR3 is given with its conserved first and last residue. A D gene is named only where the DNA matches it firmly. Clone size is not always given. Where it is, it says once, few, many or a class for expanded clones.

v_call	clone_size	d_call	j_call	cdr3_aa	cdr3_nt
TRBV4-3	few	NA	TRBJ1-3	CASSQLKDSNGNTIYF	TGCGCCAGCAGCCAACTGAAGGACAGTAATGGAAACACCATATATTTT
TRBV6-1	NA	NA	TRBJ2-7	CASRVGSPVYEQYF	TGTGCCAGCAGAGTGGGCAGCCCCGTTTACGAGCAGTACTTC
TRBV30	NA	TRBD2	TRBJ2-2	CAWGGVSPNTGELFF	TGTGCCTGGGGGGGGGTGAGCCCGAACACCGGGGAGCTGTTTTTT
TRBV6-5	NA	NA	TRBJ1-6	CASSSRQDRSPLHF	TGTGCCAGCAGCTCTCGACAGGATCGGTCACCCCTCCACTTT
TRBV7-8	NA	NA	TRBJ1-5	CASSLADYSNQPQHF	TGTGCCAGCAGCTTAGCAGACTATAGCAATCAGCCCCAGCATTTT
TRBV5-4	NA	TRBD1	TRBJ2-1	CASKGQGLNEQFF	TGTGCCAGTAAGGGACAGGGTCTGAATGAGCAGTTCTTC
TRBV29-1	NA	NA	TRBJ1-5	CSVEMEGSLQHF	TGCAGCGTTGAAATGGAGGGGTCACTCCAGCATTTT
TRBV30	few	TRBD2	TRBJ2-1	CAWSVPAGGSYNEQFF	TGTGCCTGGAGTGTACCAGCGGGAGGATCCTACAATGAGCAGTTCTTC
TRBV19	NA	TRBD1	TRBJ1-1	CATSPTGTGPRAFF	TGTGCCACCAGCCCGACAGGGACGGGCCCAAGGGCTTTCTTT
TRBV9	NA	NA	TRBJ2-3	CASSVEPRTDTQYF	TGTGCCAGCAGCGTTGAGCCTCGCACAGATACGCAGTATTTT
TRBV7-2	NA	TRBD2	TRBJ2-5	CASRLASGSGETQYF	TGTGCCAGCAGATTGGCAAGCGGGAGTGGAGAGACCCAGTACTTC
TRBV6-5	once	NA	TRBJ1-1	CASSRDRNTEAFF	TGTGCCAGCAGCAGAGACAGGAACACTGAAGCTTTCTTT
TRBV7-2	NA	TRBD2	TRBJ2-1	CASSLLAGAYNEQFF	TGTGCCAGCAGCTTACTAGCGGGAGCTTACAATGAGCAGTTCTTC
TRBV7-7	NA	NA	TRBJ2-5	CASSLEGSVETQYF	TGTGCCAGCAGCTTAGAGGGTAGCGTGGAGACCCAGTACTTC
TRBV9	NA	NA	TRBJ2-5	CASSVASHRSETQYF	TGTGCCAGCAGCGTAGCATCCCATCGGTCAGAGACCCAGTACTTC
TRBV5-1	NA	TRBD1	TRBJ1-1	CASSLQGESMNTEAFF	TGCGCCAGCAGCTTGCAGGGGGAGTCTATGAACACTGAAGCTTTCTTT
TRBV6-5	NA	TRBD1	TRBJ2-7	CASSRTGRSYEQYF	TGTGCCAGCAGTCGGACAGGTCGCTCCTACGAGCAGTACTTC
TRBV10-3	NA	TRBD1	TRBJ2-7	CAISESRTGYEQYF	TGTGCCATCAGTGAGTCCCGGACAGGATACGAGCAGTACTTC
TRBV28	NA	NA	TRBJ1-1	CASIVGVNTEAFF	TGTGCCAGCATCGTAGGGGTGAACACTGAAGCTTTCTTT
TRBV27	NA	NA	TRBJ1-6	CASSSFAGRQSASPLHF	TGTGCCAGCAGTTCATTCGCAGGGCGACAGTCTGCTTCACCCCTCCACTTT
TRBV18	few	TRBD1	TRBJ1-5	CASSQRQGLGPQHF	TGTGCCAGCTCACAACGACAGGGGCTAGGGCCCCAGCATTTT
TRBV18	NA	NA	TRBJ1-5	CASSPTLGDPQPQHF	TGTGCCAGCTCACCAACTTTAGGGGATCCCCAGCCCCAGCATTTT
TRBV5-5	NA	NA	TRBJ2-7	CASSFFAQGPYEQYF	TGTGCCAGCAGCTTCTTCGCCCAGGGGCCTTACGAGCAGTACTTC
TRBV28	NA	NA	TRBJ2-4	CASSPAGLALAKNIQYF	TGTGCCAGCAGCCCCGCCGGGTTGGCCCTAGCCAAAAACATTCAGTACTTC
TRBV19	NA	TRBD1	TRBJ1-2	CASTDLYGTGYGYTF	TGTGCCAGTACAGACCTATACGGGACAGGCTATGGCTACACCTTC
TRBV7-6	few	TRBD1	TRBJ2-5	CASSLGTGIETQYF	TGTGCCAGCAGCTTAGGGACAGGGATCGAGACCCAGTACTTC
TRBV5-1	NA	TRBD2	TRBJ2-5	CASSPPSSGGGETQYF	TGCGCCAGCAGCCCACCCTCGAGCGGGGGGGGTGAGACCCAGTACTTC
TRBV5-5	NA	TRBD2	TRBJ2-7	CASSPRTSGSSYEQYF	TGTGCCAGCAGCCCACGGACTAGCGGGAGCTCCTACGAGCAGTACTTC
TRBV10-3	NA	TRBD2	TRBJ2-1	CAISEWLAGGYEQFF	TGTGCCATCAGTGAGTGGCTAGCGGGTGGGTATGAGCAGTTCTTC
TRBV7-2	few	NA	TRBJ1-2	CASSLELVYGYTF	TGTGCCAGCAGCTTAGAACTGGTCTATGGCTACACCTTC
TRBV29-1	NA	TRBD2	TRBJ2-7	CSVESSGGGYEQYF	TGCAGCGTTGAATCTAGCGGGGGGGGCTACGAGCAGTACTTC
TRBV7-2	NA	NA	TRBJ2-5	CASSLQQSETQYF	TGTGCCAGCAGCTTGCAACAATCAGAGACCCAGTACTTC
TRBV7-2	once	TRBD2	TRBJ2-1	CASSLALAGAGVYNEQFF	TGTGCCAGCAGCTTAGCCTTAGCGGGAGCGGGTGTCTACAATGAGCAGTTCTTC
TRBV18	once	NA	TRBJ1-5	CASSVRQGSNQPQHF	TGTGCCAGCTCAGTCCGCCAGGGTAGCAATCAGCCCCAGCATTTT